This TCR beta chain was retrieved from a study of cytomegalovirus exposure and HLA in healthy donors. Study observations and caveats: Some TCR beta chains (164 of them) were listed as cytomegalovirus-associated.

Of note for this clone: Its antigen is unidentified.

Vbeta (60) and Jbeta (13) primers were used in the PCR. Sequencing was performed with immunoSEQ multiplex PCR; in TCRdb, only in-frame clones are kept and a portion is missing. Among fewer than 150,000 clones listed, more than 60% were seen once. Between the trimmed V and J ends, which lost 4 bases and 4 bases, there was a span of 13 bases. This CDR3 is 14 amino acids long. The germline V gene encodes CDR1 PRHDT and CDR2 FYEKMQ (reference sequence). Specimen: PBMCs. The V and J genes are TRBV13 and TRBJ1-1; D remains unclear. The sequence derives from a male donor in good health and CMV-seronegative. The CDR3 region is CASSSGKRVTEAFF. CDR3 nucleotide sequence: TGTGCCAGCAGCTCGGGAAAAAGGGTCACTGAAGCTTTCTTT.